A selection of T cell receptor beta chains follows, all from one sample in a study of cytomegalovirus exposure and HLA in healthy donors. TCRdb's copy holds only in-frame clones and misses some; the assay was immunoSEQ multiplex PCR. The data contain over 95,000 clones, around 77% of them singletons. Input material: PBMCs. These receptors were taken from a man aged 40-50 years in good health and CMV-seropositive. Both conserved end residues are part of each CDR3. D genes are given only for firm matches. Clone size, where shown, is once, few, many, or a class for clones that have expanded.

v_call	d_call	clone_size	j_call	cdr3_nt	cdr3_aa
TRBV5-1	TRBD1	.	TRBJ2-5	TGCGCCAGCAGGTCGACCGGGACAGCGAAAAAAGAGACCCAGTACTTC	CASRSTGTAKKETQYF
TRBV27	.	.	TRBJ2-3	TGTGCCAGCAGGAAGAGGGAAACTAGCACAGATACGCAGTATTTT	CASRKRETSTDTQYF
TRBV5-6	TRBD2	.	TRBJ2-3	TGTGCCAGCAGGTTAGCGGGTTCTACGCAGTATTTT	CASRLAGSTQYF
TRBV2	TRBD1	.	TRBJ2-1	TGTGCCAGCAGTGCCGAAAGACAGGGGGGTTCCTCCTACAATGAGCAGTTCTTC	CASSAERQGGSSYNEQFF
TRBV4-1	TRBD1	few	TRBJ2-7	TGCGCCAGCAGCCGACAGACCGGGACAGGGGCCTACGAGCAGTACTTC	CASSRQTGTGAYEQYF
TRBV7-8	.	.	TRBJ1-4	TGTGCCAGCAGCACCAGACAAGTTAATGAAAAACTGTTTTTT	CASSTRQVNEKLFF
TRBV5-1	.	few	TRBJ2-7	TGCGCCAGCAGCAAGTCTGGGGAGCCCTACGAGCAGTACTTC	CASSKSGEPYEQYF
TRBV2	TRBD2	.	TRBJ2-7	TGTGCCGGCAGGGAAGGACTAGCGGGGGGCAACGAGCAGTACTTC	CAGREGLAGGNEQYF
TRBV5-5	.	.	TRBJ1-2	TGTGCCAGCAGCACCGGGGCGGGACCGTCTAACTATGGCTACACCTTC	CASSTGAGPSNYGYTF
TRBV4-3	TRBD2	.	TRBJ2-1	TGCGCCAGCAGCCGGACTAGCGGGTATGAGCAGTTCTTC	CASSRTSGYEQFF
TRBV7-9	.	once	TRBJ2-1	TGTGCCAGCAGCTTAAAGGCAGGAGGGGCCAGGGGGTCCTACAATGAGCAGTTCTTC	CASSLKAGGARGSYNEQFF
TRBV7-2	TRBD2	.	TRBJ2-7	TGTGCCAGCAGCCCCCCCCGAGGCCTAGCGGGGGAAAGCGAGCAGTACTTC	CASSPPRGLAGESEQYF
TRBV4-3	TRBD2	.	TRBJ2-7	TGCGCCAGCAGCCAAGATGTCACTAGCGGGGGTTACGAGCAGTACTTC	CASSQDVTSGGYEQYF
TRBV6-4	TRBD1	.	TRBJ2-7	TGTGCCAACAGGCCCCGGGACAGGGATATCCGGCGGAGCTACGAGCAGTACTTC	CANRPRDRDIRRSYEQYF
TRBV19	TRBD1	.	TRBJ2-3	TGTGCCAGTAGTAGCGACAGGGCATACAGCACAGATACGCAGTATTTT	CASSSDRAYSTDTQYF
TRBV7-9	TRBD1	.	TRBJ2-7	TGTGCCAGCAGCTTCGACAGGGCCCACGAGCAGTACTTC	CASSFDRAHEQYF
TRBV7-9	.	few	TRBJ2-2	TGTGCCAGCAGCTTAGAGATCGGTTTACAGCGGACCACCGGGGAGCTGTTTTTT	CASSLEIGLQRTTGELFF
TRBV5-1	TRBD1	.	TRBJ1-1	TGCGCCAGCAGCGTAGGGGGCCCTGAAGCTTTCTTT	CASSVGGPEAFF
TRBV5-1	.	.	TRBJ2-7	TGCGCCAGCAGCTTACAGGGCAACGAGCAGTACTTC	CASSLQGNEQYF
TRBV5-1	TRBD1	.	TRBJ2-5	TGCGCCAGCAGCCTAGGGGACAGGGCGGGAGAGACCCAGTACTTC	CASSLGDRAGETQYF
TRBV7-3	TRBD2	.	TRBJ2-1	TGTGCCAGCAGTCCTAGCGGGGGGGTAAATGAGCAGTTCTTC	CASSPSGGVNEQFF
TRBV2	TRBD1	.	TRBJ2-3	TGTGCCAGCAGTGTCGGGACAGCAGATACGCAGTATTTT	CASSVGTADTQYF
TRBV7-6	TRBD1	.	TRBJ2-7	TGTGCCAGCAGCTCTCCGGGACAGGGAGTTTACGTGCAGTACTTC	CASSSPGQGVYVQYF
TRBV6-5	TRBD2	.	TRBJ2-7	TGTGCCAGCAGTCGGGACTACCAAAACTACGAGCAGTACTTC	CASSRDYQNYEQYF
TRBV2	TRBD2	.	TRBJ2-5	TGTGCCAGGGGGGGACTAGGAGAGACCCAGTACTTC	CARGGLGETQYF
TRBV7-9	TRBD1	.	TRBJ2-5	TGTGCCAGCAGCGAGGACAGGCAAGAGACCCAGTACTTC	CASSEDRQETQYF
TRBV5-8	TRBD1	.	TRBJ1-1	TGTGCCAGCAGCCGACAGGGTCGGGTGAACACTGAAGCTTTCTTT	CASSRQGRVNTEAFF
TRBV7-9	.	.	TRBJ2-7	TGTTCCAGCAGCTTAAGTGTTGGAGAATCCTACGAGCAGTACTTC	CSSSLSVGESYEQYF
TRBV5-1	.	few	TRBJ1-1	TGCGCCAGCAGCTTGGCCGAGGTCCCCGGGAACACTGAAGCTTTCTTT	CASSLAEVPGNTEAFF
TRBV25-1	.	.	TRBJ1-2	TGTGCCAGCAGTGAAACAGGGATAAACTATGGCTACACCTTC	CASSETGINYGYTF
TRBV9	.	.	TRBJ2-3	TGTGCCAGCAGCGTTGGGACTGGCGGAAACACAGATACGCAGTATTTT	CASSVGTGGNTDTQYF
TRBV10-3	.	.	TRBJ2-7	TGTGCCCACGCGGGGGAAGGGGGAGCTGACGAGCAGTACTTC	CAHAGEGGADEQYF
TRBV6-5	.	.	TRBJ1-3	TGTGCCAGCAGTCCTACAGCCTCTGGAAACACCATATATTTT	CASSPTASGNTIYF
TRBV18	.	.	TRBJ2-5	TGTGCCAGCTCACCAGCTGGTATTCCGGGGGAGACCCAGTACTTC	CASSPAGIPGETQYF
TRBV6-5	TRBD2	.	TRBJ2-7	TGTGCCAGCACCTCGGGACTAGCGGTGTACGAGCAGTACTTC	CASTSGLAVYEQYF
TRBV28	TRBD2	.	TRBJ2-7	TGTGCCAGCAGTTTATGGGCGGTGGCTAGCGGGGGGGGCTACGAGCAGTACTTC	CASSLWAVASGGGYEQYF
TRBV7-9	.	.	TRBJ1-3	TGTGCCAGCAGCTTAGGGGCAGCCTCTGGAAACACCATATATTTT	CASSLGAASGNTIYF
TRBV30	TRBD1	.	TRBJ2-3	TGTGCCTGGAAACGACCGGACAGGGAAACAGATACGCAGTATTTT	CAWKRPDRETDTQYF
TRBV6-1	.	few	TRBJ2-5	TGTGCCAGCAGTGAGGTAGGGACTGGAGAGACCCAGTACTTC	CASSEVGTGETQYF
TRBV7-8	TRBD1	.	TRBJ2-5	TGTGCCAGCAGCCCCCGACAGGGGTTCACTCTGCGGACCCAGTACTTC	CASSPRQGFTLRTQYF